This T cell receptor beta chain was captured in a study of T cell responses to AZD1222 COVID-19 vaccine. Study findings and constraints: Breadth and depth of Spike-specific TCRs rose after two AZD1222 doses. Spike was spanned by vaccine-associated CD4 TCRs, which were dominant at 160-218 and 743-854.

Profiled with immunoSEQ multiplex PCR; TCRdb holds only in-frame clones, not every one. The sample carries around 150,000 clones, roughly 88% recorded once. Doses given second, at about 4 or about 12 weeks, were pooled. CDR3 length: 15 residues. Germline CDR1 is SNHLY and CDR2 is FYNNEI. V lost 6 bases and J lost 7; bases outside the gene matches: 11. On this clone: Its target is not known.

The source of this sequence is an adult who received the AZD1222 COVID-19 vaccine. The sample was peripheral blood, taken 28 days after the second AZD1222 dose. The chain combines TRBV2 with TRBJ2-2; 7 bases agree with TRBD1. CDR3 region: CASRETGQNGGELFF. CDR3 DNA: TGTGCCAGCAGGGAGACAGGGCAGAATGGCGGGGAGCTGTTTTTT.